This T cell receptor beta chain was obtained from a study of neurological immune-mediated disorders. CDR1 and CDR2 (germline): SEHNR, FQNEAQ (reference sequence). CDR3 length: 11 residues. Trimming took off 5 bases at V and 0 bases at J, with 2 bases between the two ends. In this sample, this clonotype turned up many times. TCRdb processed the 5' RACE reads anew with MiXCR; each CDR3 protein has one entry. The profile shows 110,000 or so distinct CDR3 sequences, approximately 3.2% of them singletons. This TCR was recovered from a woman aged 25 to 39 with multiple sclerosis. Sample: PBMCs. The rearrangement joins TRBV7-9 to TRBJ2-7; D not resolved. The CDR3 DNA sequence: TGTGCCAGCAGCACCTCCTACGAGCAGTACTTC. The encoded protein is CASSTSYEQYF.